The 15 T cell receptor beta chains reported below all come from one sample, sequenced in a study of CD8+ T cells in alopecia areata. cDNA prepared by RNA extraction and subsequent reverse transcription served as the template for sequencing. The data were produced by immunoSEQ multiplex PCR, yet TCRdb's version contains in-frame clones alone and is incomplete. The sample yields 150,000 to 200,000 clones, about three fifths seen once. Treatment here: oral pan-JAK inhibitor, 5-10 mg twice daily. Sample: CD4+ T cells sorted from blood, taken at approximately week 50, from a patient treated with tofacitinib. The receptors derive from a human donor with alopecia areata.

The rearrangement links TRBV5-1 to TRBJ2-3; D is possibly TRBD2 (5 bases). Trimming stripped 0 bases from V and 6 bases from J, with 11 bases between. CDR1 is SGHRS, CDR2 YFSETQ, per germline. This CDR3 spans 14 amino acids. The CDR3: CASSLDEGKDTQYF. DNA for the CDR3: TGCGCCAGCAGCTTGGATGAGGGCAAGGATACGCAGTATTTT. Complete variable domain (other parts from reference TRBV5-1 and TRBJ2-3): KAGVTQTPRYLIKTRGQQVTLSCSPISGHRSVSWYQQTPGQGLQFLFEYFSETQRNKGNFPGRFSGRQFSNSRSEMNVSTLELGDSALYLCASSLDEGKDTQYFGPGTRLTVL.

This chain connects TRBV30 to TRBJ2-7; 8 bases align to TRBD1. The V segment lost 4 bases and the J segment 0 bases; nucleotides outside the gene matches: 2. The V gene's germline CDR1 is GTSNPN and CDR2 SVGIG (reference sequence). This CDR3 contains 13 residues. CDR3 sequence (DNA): TGTGCCTGGACTGACAGGGGCTCCTACGAGCAGTACTTC. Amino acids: CAWTDRGSYEQYF.

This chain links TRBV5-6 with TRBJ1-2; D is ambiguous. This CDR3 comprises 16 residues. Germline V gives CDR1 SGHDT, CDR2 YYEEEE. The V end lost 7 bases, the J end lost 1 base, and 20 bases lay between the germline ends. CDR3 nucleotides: TGTGCCAGCTTAACTCGAAAGGGAGTTCGTAACTATGGCTACACCTTC. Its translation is CASLTRKGVRNYGYTF.

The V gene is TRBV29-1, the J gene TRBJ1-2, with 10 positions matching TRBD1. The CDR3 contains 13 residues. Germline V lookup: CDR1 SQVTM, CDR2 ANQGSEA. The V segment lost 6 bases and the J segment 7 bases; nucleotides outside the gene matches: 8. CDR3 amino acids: CSVGTGVLRGYTF. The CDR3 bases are TGCAGCGTAGGGACAGGGGTTCTCCGTGGCTACACCTTC.

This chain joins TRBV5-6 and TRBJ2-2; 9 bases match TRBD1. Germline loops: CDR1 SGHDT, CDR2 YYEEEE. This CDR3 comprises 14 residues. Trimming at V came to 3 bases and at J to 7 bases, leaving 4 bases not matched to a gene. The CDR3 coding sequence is TGTGCCAGCAGCTGGACAGGGGAACACGGGGAGCTGTTTTTT. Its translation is CASSWTGEHGELFF.

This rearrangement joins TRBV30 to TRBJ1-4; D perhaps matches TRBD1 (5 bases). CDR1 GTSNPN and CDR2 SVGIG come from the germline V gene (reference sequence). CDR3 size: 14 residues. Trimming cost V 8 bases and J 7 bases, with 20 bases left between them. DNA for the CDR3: TGTGCCCTCAGGAGGGGCGTTGAAAGTGAAAAACTGTTTTTT. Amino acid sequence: CALRRGVESEKLFF.

CDR3 amino acids: CASSPRTGADEQYF. Written as DNA, the CDR3 is TGTGCCAGCAGCCCCCGGACTGGGGCGGACGAGCAGTACTTC. V usage is TRBV11-1 and J usage is TRBJ2-7, with D perhaps being TRBD1 or TRBD2 (5 bases each). The V end lost 5 bases, the J end lost 5 bases, and 16 bases lay between the germline ends. Germline V gives CDR1 SGHAT, CDR2 FQDESV (reference sequence). The CDR3 extends over 14 amino acids. Using reference TRBV11-1 and TRBJ2-7 for the parts outside the CDR3, the full variable domain is EAEVAQSPRYKITEKSQAVAFWCDPISGHATLYWYRQILGQGPELLVQFQDESVVDDSQLPKDRFSAERLKGVDSTLKIQPAELGDSAMYLCASSPRTGADEQYFGPGTRLTVT.

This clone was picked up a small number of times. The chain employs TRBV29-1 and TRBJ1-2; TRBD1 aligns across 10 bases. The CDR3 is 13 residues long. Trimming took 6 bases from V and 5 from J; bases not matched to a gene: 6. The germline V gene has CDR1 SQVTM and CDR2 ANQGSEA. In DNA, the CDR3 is TGCAGCGTCGGACCGGGACAGGGGTATGGCTACACCTTC. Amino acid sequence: CSVGPGQGYGYTF.

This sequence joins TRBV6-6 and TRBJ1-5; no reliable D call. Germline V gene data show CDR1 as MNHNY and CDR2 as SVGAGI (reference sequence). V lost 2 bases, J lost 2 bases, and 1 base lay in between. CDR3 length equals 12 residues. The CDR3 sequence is CASSYGNQPQHF. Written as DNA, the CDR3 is TGTGCCAGCAGTTACGGCAATCAGCCCCAGCATTTT.

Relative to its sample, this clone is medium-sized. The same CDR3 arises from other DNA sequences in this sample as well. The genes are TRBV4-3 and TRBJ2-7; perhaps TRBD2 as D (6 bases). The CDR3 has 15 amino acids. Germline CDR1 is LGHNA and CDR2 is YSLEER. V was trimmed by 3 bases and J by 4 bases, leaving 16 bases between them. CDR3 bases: TGCGCCAGCAGCCAGACCACTGGCGGAGGGTACGAGCAGTACTTC. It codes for CASSQTTGGGYEQYF.

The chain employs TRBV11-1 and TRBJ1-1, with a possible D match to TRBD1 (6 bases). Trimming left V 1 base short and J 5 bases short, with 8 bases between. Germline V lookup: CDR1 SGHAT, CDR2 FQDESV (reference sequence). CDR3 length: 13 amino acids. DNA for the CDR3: TGTGCCAGCAGCTTAGGGGACAAGACTGAAGCTTTCTTT. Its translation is CASSLGDKTEAFF.

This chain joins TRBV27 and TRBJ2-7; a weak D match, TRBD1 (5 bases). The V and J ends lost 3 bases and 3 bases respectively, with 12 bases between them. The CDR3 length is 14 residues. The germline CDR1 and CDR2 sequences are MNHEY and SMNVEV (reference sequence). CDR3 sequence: CASSFRDRYYEQYF. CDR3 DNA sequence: TGTGCCAGCAGTTTCCGCGACAGATACTACGAGCAGTACTTC.

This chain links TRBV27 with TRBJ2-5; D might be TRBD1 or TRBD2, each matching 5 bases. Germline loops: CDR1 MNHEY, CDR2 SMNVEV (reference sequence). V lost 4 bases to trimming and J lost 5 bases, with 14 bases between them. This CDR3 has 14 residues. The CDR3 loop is CASSSFGDDETQYF. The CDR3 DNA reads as TGTGCCAGCAGTTCCTTCGGGGACGACGAGACCCAGTACTTC.

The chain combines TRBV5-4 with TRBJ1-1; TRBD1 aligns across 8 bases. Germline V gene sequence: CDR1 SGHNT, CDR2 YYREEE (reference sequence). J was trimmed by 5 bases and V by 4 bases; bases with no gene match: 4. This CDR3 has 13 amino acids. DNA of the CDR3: TGTGCCAGCAGCGTTGGACAGGGAACTGAAGCTTTCTTT. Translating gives CASSVGQGTEAFF. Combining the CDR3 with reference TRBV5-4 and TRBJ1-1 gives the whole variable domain ETGVTQSPTHLIKTRGQQVTLRCSSQSGHNTVSWYQQALGQGPQFIFQYYREEENGRGNFPPRFSGLQFPNYSSELNVNALELDDSALYLCASSVGQGTEAFFGQGTRLTVV.

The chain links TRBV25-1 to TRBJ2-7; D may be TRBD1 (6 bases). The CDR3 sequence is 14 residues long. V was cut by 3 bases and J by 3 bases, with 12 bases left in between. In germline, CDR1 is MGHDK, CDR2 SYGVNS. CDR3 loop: CASSDRNRDYEQYF. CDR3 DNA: TGTGCCAGCAGTGATAGGAACAGGGACTACGAGCAGTACTTC.